This T cell receptor (beta chain) originates from a study of T and B cells in COVID-19 patients. Study background: In the active-infection cohort, nine tenths of the roughly 20 patients had comorbidities linked to unfavorable COVID-19 outcome. Regarding the study as a whole: Active COVID-19 showed highly clonal TRB repertoires; recovery showed diversity and richness above healthy donors. There were more than 2,000 TCR clusters exclusive to the recovered cohort, around 32 with low generation probability.

Multiplex PCR with BIOMED2 TRB-A/B primer pools amplified TRB rearrangements. TCRdb recomputed calls from the multiplex PCR reads with MiXCR, one row per CDR3 protein. The sample has roughly 15,000 distinct CDR3 sequences; 25% to 35% are singletons. Blood genomic DNA input for TRB amplification was 250-500 ng. Comments on this clonotype: Antigen unknown.

Between the trimmed V and J ends, which lost 6 bases and 2 bases, there was a span of 17 bases. This CDR3 has 15 residues. The sample consisted of blood. The V and J genes are TRBV12-3 or TRBV12-4 and TRBJ2-7; possibly TRBD1 or TRBD2 for D (5 bases each). This TCR derives from a human donor who had recovered from COVID-19. The CDR3 region is CASSSRSVGAYEQYF. The CDR3 coding sequence is TGTGCCAGCAGCTCTAGGAGTGTGGGGGCCTACGAGCAGTACTTC.